The source of this T cell receptor (beta chain) is a study of OX40 agonist ivuxolimab in advanced cancers. Background on the whole study: Ivuxolimab was a fully human IgG2 agonistic monoclonal antibody targeting the costimulatory receptor OX40 (CD134). Intravenous ivuxolimab was administered to patients every 2 weeks at six dose levels: 0.01, 0.1, 0.3, 1.5, 3 and 10 mg/kg. Of the roughly 52 patients in dose escalation, 19 had hepatocellular carcinoma, about 15 had melanoma, 9 had renal cell carcinoma and 9 had head and neck cancer. A male proportion of approximately 83% and a mean age of about 60 years, ranging from about 20 to 85, were recorded for the dose-escalation cohort. Prior anti-PD-1, anti-PD-L1 or anti-CTLA-4 therapy was permitted, and checkpoint inhibitors had been received by under 50% of dose-escalation patients. Partial responses occurred in three dose-escalation patients: two with cutaneous melanoma and one with hepatocellular carcinoma. The point of sequencing TCRbeta in the periphery was to test whether ivuxolimab changed TCR sequence diversity and drove clonal T-cell expansion. The paper describes the monotherapy dose-escalation part (N ≈ 49 patients) of the phase I trial of ivuxolimab. Points the paper makes about the study in general: In the 0.1-3.0 mg/kg groups, partial responders were among the patients with the lowest normalized peripheral clonal expansion, particularly in CD8+ T cells. Low levels of normalized T-cell clonal expansion were also seen in some nonresponding patients. At doses of 0.1 to 3.0 mg/kg, clonal expansion of both CD4+ and CD8+ T cells in blood was seen between baseline and week 6. Antigen specificity was not determined for the clonally expanded peripheral T cells. After ivuxolimab, expanded clones were on average more numerous among CD8+ T cells than among CD4+ T cells.

Genomic DNA was extracted from sorted cells for sequencing of the TCRbeta CDR3 region. TCRbeta CDR3 regions were sequenced using the immunoSEQ Assay. TCRdb retrieved this table from immuneACCESS and kept in-frame rearrangements only. Not all clones are present; in checked studies, unresolved V genes account for under half, and no reason is known for the remainder. For this sample there are fewer than 100,000 clones; 70% to 90% appear just once. The top ten clonotypes cover around 0.52% of the sample. A word on this clone: Its cognate antigen has yet to be identified. Base qualities are not provided; no much larger clone lies one nucleotide away.

Patients with a history of autoimmune disease or receiving systemic immunosuppression were excluded from the trial. Peripheral blood for TCR sequencing was drawn from every dose cohort at baseline, at cycle 4 day 1 and at cycle 7 day 1. The samples were drawn from a first-in-human, open-label, multicenter phase I dose-escalation trial of ivuxolimab. Adults with locally advanced or metastatic melanoma, renal cell, hepatocellular, or head and neck squamous cell carcinoma were enrolled in the trial. CD4+ and CD8+ T cells were sorted separately from peripheral blood before TCR sequencing. The CDR3 measures 12 amino acids from cysteine to phenylalanine. The retained sequence is limited to the CDR3, 36 bases, with the frame set at the first base. Reading the germline V gene gives CDR1 MNHNS and CDR2 SASEGT. V was cut back by 6 bases and J by 4 bases, leaving a gap of 7 bases between them.

The specimen was CD4+ or CD8+ T cells sorted from blood, collected in a trial of the OX40 agonist ivuxolimab. The source is an adult with an advanced solid tumor such as melanoma, head and neck, liver or kidney cancer. The V gene is TRBV6-1 and the J gene is TRBJ1-3, with the D gene not clear enough to name. CDR3 reads: CASRLQGNTIYF. Here is the DNA: TGTGCCAGCAGGTTACAGGGAAACACCATATATTTT.